This note documents a single T cell receptor (beta chain) sequence. TCRdb used MiXCR to reprocess the 5' RACE reads, holding one entry per CDR3 protein. The sample records roughly 1,500,000 distinct CDR3 sequences, under 35% being singletons. This entry comes from a study of identical twins. This CDR3 has 14 amino acids. J lost 6 bases, V lost 6 bases, and 4 bases had no gene match. Material: cord blood. This chain joins TRBV12-3 or TRBV12-4 and TRBJ2-1, with 11 nucleotides matching TRBD2. The source of this sequence is a newborn girl in good health. CDR3 coding DNA: TGTGCCAGCAGCACTAGCGGGAGCACCAATGAGCAGTTCTTC. Its protein is CASSTSGSTNEQFF.